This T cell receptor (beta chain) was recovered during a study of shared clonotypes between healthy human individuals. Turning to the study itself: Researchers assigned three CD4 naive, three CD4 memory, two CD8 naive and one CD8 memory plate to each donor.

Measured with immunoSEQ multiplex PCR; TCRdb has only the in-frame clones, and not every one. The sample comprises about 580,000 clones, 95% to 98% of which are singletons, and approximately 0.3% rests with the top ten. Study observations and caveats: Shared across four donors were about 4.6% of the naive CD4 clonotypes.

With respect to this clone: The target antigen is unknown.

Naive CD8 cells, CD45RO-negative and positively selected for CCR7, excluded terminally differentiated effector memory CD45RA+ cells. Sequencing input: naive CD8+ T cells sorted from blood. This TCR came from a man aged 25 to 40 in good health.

The CDR3 coding sequence is TGTGCCAGCAGCGGGACAGTCGGCTACACCTTC. Protein sequence: CASSGTVGYTF. The genes are TRBV9 and TRBJ1-2; a possible D gene is TRBD1 (6 bases). The CDR3 length is 11 residues. The V end was cut by 3 bases, the J end by 8 bases, with 8 bases between. CDR1 and CDR2 from the germline V gene are SGDLS and YYNGEE.